This T cell receptor beta chain was identified during a study of T cell repertoires in cytomegalovirus infection. For the study at large: Well-studied HLA-B-restricted CMV epitopes were used in the study alongside recently identified HLA-C-restricted ones. Matching HLA type and CMV infection were both indicated by public TCR beta signatures.

Notes on the study in general: What dominated the ex vivo response were HLA-C-restricted CMV-specific TCR beta clonotypes.

This CDR3 comprises 16 residues. Between the trimmed V and J ends, which lost 2 bases and 4 bases, there was a span of 17 bases. Germline CDR1 SGHTA, CDR2 FQGNSA. TCRdb re-analysed the reads in MiXCR, keeping a single row per CDR3 protein. The sample includes approximately 470,000 distinct CDR3 sequences, about 44% of them seen just once. Concerning this clonotype: Its specificity is unknown.

The TCR was taken from a human donor in good health (CMV status not recorded). Some clones in this sample may be carry-over from other donors' samples. The sample here was cultured PBMCs, taken from culture after CMV antigen stimulation. The V call is TRBV7-2, the J call TRBJ1-2; TRBD1 is a possible D gene (5 bases). CDR3 in DNA: TGTGCCAGCAGCTTATCTGGCGCCAGGGTCTCCTATGGCTACACCTTC. Amino acids: CASSLSGARVSYGYTF. Using reference TRBV7-2 and TRBJ1-2 for the parts outside the CDR3, the full variable domain is GAGVSQSPSNKVTEKGKDVELRCDPISGHTALYWYRQSLGQGLEFLIYFQGNSAPDKSGLPSDRFSAERTGGSVSTLTIQRTQQEDSAVYLCASSLSGARVSYGYTFGSGTRLTVV.